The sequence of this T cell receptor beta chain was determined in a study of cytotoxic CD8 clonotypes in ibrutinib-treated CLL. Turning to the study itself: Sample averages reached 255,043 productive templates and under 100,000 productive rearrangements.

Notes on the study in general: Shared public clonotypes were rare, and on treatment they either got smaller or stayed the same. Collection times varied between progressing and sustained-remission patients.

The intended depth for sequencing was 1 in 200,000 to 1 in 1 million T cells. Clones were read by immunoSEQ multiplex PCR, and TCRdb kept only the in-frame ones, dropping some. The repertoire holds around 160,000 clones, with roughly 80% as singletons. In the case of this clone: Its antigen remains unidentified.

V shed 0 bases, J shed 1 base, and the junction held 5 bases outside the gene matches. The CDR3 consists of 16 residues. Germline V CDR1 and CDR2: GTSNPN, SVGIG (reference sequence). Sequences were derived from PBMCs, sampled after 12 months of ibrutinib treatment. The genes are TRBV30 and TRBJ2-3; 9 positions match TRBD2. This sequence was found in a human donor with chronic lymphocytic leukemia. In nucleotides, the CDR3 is TGTGCCTGGAGTGTAGATGCTAGCGGGGGCACAGATACGCAGTATTTT. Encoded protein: CAWSVDASGGTDTQYF.